Shown below are 12 T cell receptor beta chains from a single sample sequenced in a study of T cell changes during pregnancy in multiple sclerosis. Using immunoSEQ multiplex PCR, the repertoire was profiled, and TCRdb retains in-frame clones only, with some absent. The repertoire holds under 70,000 clones, roughly 91% seen once, with approximately 1.5% in the top ten. Source: peripheral blood, taken after pregnancy. The receptor set was obtained from a female donor in good health, enrolled as a control in a pregnancy study.

The chain couples TRBV11-2 to TRBJ2-5; TRBD1 matches at 11 bases. J gave up 1 base and V 3 bases, and 1 base lay outside the gene matches. The CDR3 consists of 15 residues. Germline V lookup: CDR1 SGHAT, CDR2 FQNNGV. This CDR3 reads CASSLDRGRQETQYF. CDR3 bases: TGTGCCAGCAGCTTGGACAGGGGGCGCCAAGAGACCCAGTACTTC.

This chain joins TRBV5-5 and TRBJ1-1; TRBD1 might be the D (5 bases). The CDR3 totals 17 residues. Trimming removed 4 bases from V and 0 bases from J, with 19 bases in between. Germline assignment: CDR1 SGHKS and CDR2 YYEKEE (reference sequence). The CDR3 sequence is CASSANPGNLVNTEAFF. CDR3 nucleotides: TGTGCCAGCAGCGCTAACCCAGGGAATTTGGTGAACACTGAAGCTTTCTTT.

The chain links TRBV19 to TRBJ2-7; no reliable D call. This CDR3 contains 12 residues. The germline gives CDR1 LNHDA, CDR2 SQIVND (reference sequence). Trimming cost V 2 bases and J 12 bases, with 14 bases left between them. CDR3 in amino acids: CASSIQVSPGYF. CDR3 in DNA: TGTGCCAGTAGTATACAGGTGAGCCCTGGGTACTTC.

V usage is TRBV7-2 and J usage is TRBJ1-1; a weak D match, TRBD1 (6 bases). The V end lost 1 base, the J end lost 4 bases, and 16 bases lay between the germline ends. The CDR3 sequence is 16 residues long. Germline V gives CDR1 SGHTA, CDR2 FQGNSA. CDR3 DNA: TGTGCCAGCAGCTTAGTTGCCGCAGGGGCGCGCACTGAAGCTTTCTTT. It translates to CASSLVAAGARTEAFF. The full variable domain, completed using reference TRBV7-2 and TRBJ1-1, is GAGVSQSPSNKVTEKGKDVELRCDPISGHTALYWYRQSLGQGLEFLIYFQGNSAPDKSGLPSDRFSAERTGGSVSTLTIQRTQQEDSAVYLCASSLVAAGARTEAFFGQGTRLTVV.

J is TRBJ1-5 and V is TRBV7-9, with 7 bases fitting TRBD1. Per the germline V gene, CDR1 is SEHNR and CDR2 is FQNEAQ (reference sequence). After removal of 2 bases from V and 11 bases from J, the junction contained 6 bases not matched to a gene. The CDR3 has 13 residues. CDR3 residues: CASSLTGGGAQHF. CDR3 bases: TGTGCCAGCAGCTTAACGGGAGGGGGCGCCCAGCATTTT.

The V call is TRBV5-1, the J call TRBJ1-1; D remains ambiguous. The V and J ends lost 4 bases and 0 bases respectively, with 19 bases between them. The CDR3 loop spans 17 amino acids. From germline, CDR1 is SGHRS and CDR2 YFSETQ. The CDR3, as DNA: TGCGCCAGCAGCGGACGGTTAGGAGGAAACATGAACACTGAAGCTTTCTTT. Amino acid sequence: CASSGRLGGNMNTEAFF.

The CDR3 DNA is TGTGCCAGCAGCAACCTTAAAGGGGGCGGGACAGGGGGCCGCGGAGATGGCTACACCTTC. Encoded protein: CASSNLKGGGTGGRGDGYTF. V gene TRBV2 combines with J gene TRBJ1-2; 12 bases fit TRBD1. The V and J ends lost 6 bases and 6 bases, in that order; junction bases with no gene match: 23. The CDR3 extends over 20 amino acids. Germline loops: CDR1 SNHLY, CDR2 FYNNEI.

The chain employs TRBV4-1 and TRBJ2-1, with a weak D call TRBD2 (7 bases). The ends were cut back, 1 base at V and 0 bases at J, with 13 bases in the middle. The germline CDR1 and CDR2 sequences are MGHRA and YSYEKL. The CDR3 extends over 17 amino acids. The CDR3 protein is CASSQGGRGPSYNEQFF. For the CDR3, the DNA is TGCGCCAGCAGCCAAGGAGGGCGGGGGCCCTCCTACAATGAGCAGTTCTTC.

This clone was observed a few times. The rearrangement uses TRBV13 and TRBJ1-6, with 10 nucleotides matching TRBD1. This CDR3 comprises 16 residues. Germline V lookup: CDR1 PRHDT, CDR2 FYEKMQ (reference sequence). Unmatched junction bases numbered 11, after V lost 5 bases and J lost 10 bases. The CDR3 loop reads CASSPYAGTGESPLHF. The CDR3 DNA reads TGTGCCAGCAGCCCATATGCCGGGACAGGGGAATCACCCCTCCACTTT.

The chain links TRBV7-2 to TRBJ1-6; D ambiguous. The germline V gene has CDR1 SGHTA and CDR2 FQGNSA. CDR3 length: 13 amino acids. V was cut by 2 bases and J by 18 bases, with 17 bases left in between. CDR3 region: CASSLLPVRESHF. CDR3 DNA sequence: TGTGCCAGCAGCTTACTCCCAGTTCGGGAATCCCACTTT. The whole variable domain, remainder taken from reference TRBV7-2 and TRBJ1-6, is GAGVSQSPSNKVTEKGKDVELRCDPISGHTALYWYRQSLGQGLEFLIYFQGNSAPDKSGLPSDRFSAERTGGSVSTLTIQRTQQEDSAVYLCASSLLPVRESHFGNGTRLTVT.

This rearrangement joins TRBV30 to TRBJ1-2; TRBD1 matches 9 bases. V lost 2 bases, J lost 3 bases, and 7 bases stayed unmatched. Germline assignment: CDR1 GTSNPN and CDR2 SVGIG (reference sequence). CDR3 length: 15 residues. The CDR3 protein is CAWSFPGQGYYGYTF. The CDR3 region has the DNA TGTGCCTGGAGTTTTCCGGGACAGGGCTACTATGGCTACACCTTC. Full variable domain (remainder filled in from reference TRBV30 and TRBJ1-2): SQTIHQWPATLVQPVGSPLSLECTVEGTSNPNLYWYRQAAGRGLQLLFYSVGIGQISSEVPQNLSASRPQDRQFILSSKKLLLSDSGFYLCAWSFPGQGYYGYTFGSGTRLTVV.

The chain joins TRBV18 to TRBJ1-5; TRBD1 is a possible D gene (6 bases). Trimming took 0 bases from V and 4 from J, leaving 10 bases between them. The CDR3 consists of 15 residues. Germline lookup yields CDR1 KGHSH and CDR2 LQKENI. The CDR3 sequence is CASSPPNRENQPQHF. DNA for the CDR3: TGTGCCAGCTCACCACCGAACAGGGAGAATCAGCCCCAGCATTTT.